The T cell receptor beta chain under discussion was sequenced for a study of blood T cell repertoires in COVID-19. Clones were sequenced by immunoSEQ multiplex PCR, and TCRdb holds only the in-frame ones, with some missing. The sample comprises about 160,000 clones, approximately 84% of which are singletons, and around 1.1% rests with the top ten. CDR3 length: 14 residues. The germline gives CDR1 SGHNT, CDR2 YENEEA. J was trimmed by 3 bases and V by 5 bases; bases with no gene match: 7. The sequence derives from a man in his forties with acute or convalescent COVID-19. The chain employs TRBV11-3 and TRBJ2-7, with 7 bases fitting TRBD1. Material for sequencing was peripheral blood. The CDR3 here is CASSPETGSYEQYF. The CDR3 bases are TGTGCCAGCAGCCCAGAGACAGGGAGCTACGAGCAGTACTTC.